The 6 T cell receptor beta chains in this list originate from one sample, sequenced in a study of technical replicates of blood from a handful of donors. The method was immunoSEQ multiplex PCR; TCRdb's version includes in-frame clones alone and lacks a portion of them. The sample lists over 50,000 clones, 85% to 95% seen once, with around 4% in the top ten. Sequenced input: PBMCs. The receptor set was obtained from a human donor in good health. Some clones in this sample may be carry-over from other donors' samples.

This clone was picked up one time. V is TRBV6-6 and J is TRBJ1-5, with 9 bases identical to TRBD1. J lost 2 bases, V lost 6 bases, and 2 bases had no gene match. This CDR3 spans 14 amino acids. Germline V gene data show CDR1 as MNHNY and CDR2 as SVGAGI (reference sequence). CDR3: CASRRTGGNQPQHF. CDR3 sequence (DNA): TGTGCCAGCAGGAGGACAGGGGGCAATCAGCCCCAGCATTTT.

DNA of the CDR3: TGTGCCTGGAGTAGCCCCGGGGGAAGGGCCCAGTACTTC. Protein sequence: CAWSSPGGRAQYF. The chain uses TRBV30 and TRBJ2-5; a possible D gene is TRBD2 (6 bases). The germline V gene has CDR1 GTSNPN and CDR2 SVGIG (reference sequence). The CDR3 loop spans 13 amino acids. V was pared by 2 bases and J by 9 bases, with 16 bases between.

The chain recombines TRBV5-8 with TRBJ1-2, with D uncertain. The CDR3 contains 17 residues. Trimming removed 7 bases at V and 4 bases at J, with 26 bases between. CDR1 and CDR2 (germline): SGHTS, YDEGEE. CDR3 in DNA: TGTGCCAGCGGACTGATCCCATGGGCAGCCTATTCCTATGGCTACACCTTC. It specifies CASGLIPWAAYSYGYTF.

V and J are TRBV11-1 and TRBJ2-7, with 7 bases aligning to TRBD1. Germline CDR1 and CDR2: SGHAT and FQDESV (reference sequence). Trimming removed 3 bases from V and 3 bases from J; junction bases left unmatched: 2. CDR3 size: 13 residues. This chain's CDR3 is CASSLGQYYEQYF. The CDR3 nucleotides are TGTGCCAGCAGCTTGGGACAGTACTACGAGCAGTACTTC.

The rearrangement uses TRBV21-1 and TRBJ2-7; the listed D gene, TRBD2, was not tested against the DNA. TRBV21-1 is assigned pseudogene status. The CDR3 has 16 residues. CDR3 in amino acids: CASSNKGSGGDHEQYF. The CDR3 DNA follows: TGTGCCAGCAGCAACAAAGGATCAGGAGGGGACCACGAGCAGTACTTC.

The V gene is TRBV5-1, the J gene TRBJ2-1; 9 nucleotides align to TRBD2. The CDR3 is 16 residues long. Per germline, CDR1 SGHRS and CDR2 YFSETQ. Germline trimming cut 0 bases from V and 3 bases from J; bases unmatched to any gene: 4. The CDR3 loop is CASSLGSSGGYNEQFF. The DNA of the CDR3 is TGCGCCAGCAGCTTGGGCAGTAGCGGGGGCTACAATGAGCAGTTCTTC.